Following are 28 T cell receptor beta chains from one sample sequenced in a study of blood T cell repertoires in COVID-19. Measured with immunoSEQ multiplex PCR; TCRdb has only the in-frame clones, and not every one. The sample consists of more than 95,000 clones, about 88% of them appearing once. Sequenced material: peripheral blood. These receptors came from a woman at least 80 years old with acute or convalescent COVID-19.

The chain links TRBV13 to TRBJ2-5; D uncertain. This CDR3 comprises 13 residues. From germline, CDR1 is PRHDT and CDR2 FYEKMQ (reference sequence). V shed 1 base and J shed 0 bases, with 3 bases lying between them. The CDR3 DNA follows: TGTGCCAGCAGCTTAGACTACCAAGAGACCCAGTACTTC. Protein: CASSLDYQETQYF.

The rearrangement joins TRBV7-2 to TRBJ2-1, with 11 bases matching TRBD2. V dropped 1 base and J dropped 6; count of bases not matched to a gene: 5. The CDR3 spans 16 residues. The V gene's germline CDR1 is SGHTA and CDR2 FQGNSA. The CDR3 sequence is CASSLGLAGSLNEQFF. In nucleotides, the CDR3 is TGTGCCAGCAGCTTAGGACTAGCGGGGTCTCTCAATGAGCAGTTCTTC.

V gene TRBV4-2 combines with J gene TRBJ1-3; a possible D gene is TRBD1 (5 bases). V was pared by 0 bases and J by 3 bases, with 15 bases between. Germline lookup yields CDR1 LGHNA and CDR2 YNFKEQ. The CDR3 loop spans 17 amino acids. This CDR3 is CASSQDSGGGFGNTIYF. As DNA, the CDR3 is TGTGCCAGCAGCCAAGATAGTGGTGGGGGGTTTGGAAACACCATATATTTT.

The rearrangement uses TRBV24-1 and TRBJ1-3; 10 bases align to TRBD1. Trimming cost V 9 bases and J 5 bases; bases outside gene matches: 12. CDR1 and CDR2 (germline): KGHDR, SFDVKD. The CDR3 runs to 16 residues. The chain's CDR3 is CATCHQGTGVRNTIYF. CDR3 nucleotides: TGTGCCACCTGCCACCAAGGGACAGGGGTTAGAAACACCATATATTTT.

The chain carries TRBV7-6 and TRBJ2-2; D may be TRBD1 (5 bases). The CDR3 sequence is 13 residues long. The V end was cut by 2 bases, the J end by 9 bases, with 10 bases between. Looked up from germline, CDR1 is SGHVS and CDR2 is FNYEAQ. The CDR3 DNA follows: TGTGCCAGCAGCTTACAGGGAAGCAGGGAGCTGTTTTTT. It encodes CASSLQGSRELFF. The complete variable domain, with remaining parts taken from reference TRBV7-6 and TRBJ2-2, reads GAGVSQSPRYKVTKRGQDVALRCDPISGHVSLYWYRQALGQGPEFLTYFNYEAQQDKSGLPNDRFSAERPEGSISTLTIQRTEQRDSAMYRCASSLQGSRELFFGEGSRLTVL.

V usage is TRBV6-2 or TRBV6-3 and J usage is TRBJ2-7; TRBD2 matches 11 bases. This CDR3 has 15 amino acids. The junction had 4 bases not matched to a gene; V was cut back by 4 bases and J by 2 bases. The germline V gene has CDR1 MNHEY and CDR2 SVGEGT. DNA for the CDR3: TGTGCCAGCAGTTTGACTAGCGGGGAGACCTACGAGCAGTACTTC. Encoded protein: CASSLTSGETYEQYF.

V usage is TRBV18 and J usage is TRBJ2-7, with D unclear. This CDR3 spans 13 amino acids. Germline loops: CDR1 KGHSH, CDR2 LQKENI. Trimming pared 6 bases from V and 6 bases from J, leaving 15 bases between. The CDR3 sequence: CASSRNNRVEQYF. The CDR3 bases are TGTGCCAGCTCCCGGAATAACAGAGTCGAGCAGTACTTC.

This chain joins TRBV13 and TRBJ1-6; 8 nucleotides agree with TRBD1. There are 18 residues in the CDR3. Germline V gene data show CDR1 as PRHDT and CDR2 as FYEKMQ (reference sequence). Trimming cost V 0 bases and J 0 bases; bases outside gene matches: 4. CDR3 in DNA: TGTGCCAGCAGCTTAGGTCCGCAGGGGGCCTCCTATAATTCACCCCTCCACTTT. It yields the protein CASSLGPQGASYNSPLHF.

The chain is built from TRBV5-1 and TRBJ2-5, with 9 bases aligning to TRBD1. The germline gives CDR1 SGHRS, CDR2 YFSETQ. The V and J ends lost 2 bases and 2 bases, in that order; junction bases with no gene match: 4. This CDR3 contains 15 residues. Written as DNA, the CDR3 is TGCGCCAGCAGCTTTGGGACAGGGAAACAAGAGACCCAGTACTTC. Residues: CASSFGTGKQETQYF.

This clone was found once. V gene TRBV7-3 combines with J gene TRBJ2-3, with TRBD1 as a possible D gene (5 bases). CDR3 length: 15 residues. Trimming stripped 5 bases from V and 0 bases from J, with 12 bases between. The germline gives CDR1 SGHTA, CDR2 FQGTGA. The CDR3, as DNA: TGTGCCAGCAGCGTTCTTGGGGCCAGCACAGATACGCAGTATTTT. Its translation: CASSVLGASTDTQYF. The whole variable domain, filled in from reference TRBV7-3 and TRBJ2-3, reads GAGVSQTPSNKVTEKGKYVELRCDPISGHTALYWYRQSLGQGPEFLIYFQGTGAADDSGLPNDRFFAVRPEGSVSTLKIQRTERGDSAVYLCASSVLGASTDTQYFGPGTRLTVL.

V gene TRBV7-5 combines with J gene TRBJ2-3; the DNA was not used to check the table's D call, TRBD2. TRBV7-5 is classified as a pseudogene. This CDR3 is 17 amino acids long. The CDR3 DNA is TGTGCCAGACTGCCCCCCCCTGGTGGGAGCTACACAGATACGCAGTATTTT. This gives the protein CARLPPPGGSYTDTQYF.

This sequence joins TRBV5-1 and TRBJ1-2; D is unresolved. The CDR3 spans 13 residues. Germline-derived CDR1 and CDR2 are SGHRS and YFSETQ. Trimming cost V 4 bases and J 0 bases, with 7 bases left between them. The CDR3: CASSEQSNYGYTF. In nucleotides, the CDR3 is TGCGCCAGCAGCGAACAGTCTAACTATGGCTACACCTTC.

This rearrangement joins TRBV18 to TRBJ1-2, with TRBD1 matching 8 bases. This CDR3 is built from 15 residues. Trimming removed 2 bases from V and 6 bases from J; junction bases left unmatched: 8. CDR1 and CDR2 (germline): KGHSH, LQKENI. CDR3 coding DNA: TGTGCCAGCTCACCAGGTATAGCAGGGGGCGATGGCTACACCTTC. As protein: CASSPGIAGGDGYTF.

J is TRBJ2-7 and V is TRBV7-6, with TRBD2 identical over 10 bases. The CDR3 totals 17 residues. The ends lost 0 bases at V and 4 bases at J; junction bases unmatched: 9. Germline V gene data show CDR1 as SGHVS and CDR2 as FNYEAQ. The CDR3 DNA reads TGTGCCAGCAGCTTAGCCACTCGGACTAGCGGACTATACGAGCAGTACTTC. Its translation is CASSLATRTSGLYEQYF.

The chain couples TRBV6-2 or TRBV6-3 to TRBJ1-6, with D perhaps TRBD1 (5 bases). CDR1 MNHEY and CDR2 SVGEGT come from the germline V gene. This CDR3 region has 14 residues. Trimming shortened V by 5 bases and J by 8 bases, and 13 bases separated the two germline ends. CDR3: CASSSLQGDSPLHF. The DNA of the CDR3 is TGTGCCAGCAGTAGTCTTCAGGGTGATTCACCCCTCCACTTT.

The V gene is TRBV7-9, the J gene TRBJ2-7; TRBD2 matches 7 bases. This CDR3 is 15 amino acids long. With 7 bases clipped from V and 2 bases from J, the junction kept 11 bases outside the gene matches. Germline CDR1 reads SEHNR; CDR2 reads FQNEAQ (reference sequence). Written as DNA, the CDR3 is TGTGCCAGCACCCTTGGGGGGACTAACCCCTACGAGCAGTACTTC. Its protein is CASTLGGTNPYEQYF.

CDR3 nucleotides: TGTGCCATCAGCCACCGACTCGAAAGGACAAACTACGAGCAGTACTTC. The encoded protein is CAISHRLERTNYEQYF. J is TRBJ2-7 and V is TRBV10-3, with D possibly matching TRBD1 (5 bases). Trimming removed 6 bases at V and 3 bases at J, with 21 bases between. CDR3 length equals 16 residues. The V gene's germline CDR1 is ENHRY and CDR2 SYGVKD.

The J gene is TRBJ2-7, the V gene TRBV7-8; a possible D gene is TRBD1 (6 bases). Trimming left V 2 bases short and J 0 bases short, with 11 bases between. The CDR3 totals 15 residues. The V gene's germline CDR1 is SGHVS and CDR2 FQNEAQ. In nucleotides, the CDR3 is TGTGCCAGCAGCTTATCGGCACAGGGCTCCTACGAGCAGTACTTC. Its translation is CASSLSAQGSYEQYF.

This chain uses TRBV5-8 with TRBJ1-1; D is undetermined. The germline V gene has CDR1 SGHTS and CDR2 YDEGEE. The length of the CDR3 is 15 residues. V lost 1 base and J 1 base, leaving 11 bases between the germline ends. The CDR3 sequence: CASSLQRQWNTEAFF. Here the CDR3 DNA reads TGTGCCAGCAGCTTGCAGAGACAATGGAACACTGAAGCTTTCTTT.

This clone was seen a single time. CDR3 residues: CASSLATSGGVETQYF. CDR3 bases: TGTGCCAGCAGCTTGGCGACTAGCGGGGGCGTGGAGACCCAGTACTTC. This rearrangement joins TRBV11-3 to TRBJ2-5; 12 nucleotides agree with TRBD2. V gave up 3 bases and J gave up 5 bases; unmatched junction bases: 7. The CDR3 loop spans 16 amino acids. Germline-derived CDR1 and CDR2 are SGHNT and YENEEA.

This clone has more than one count but fewer than ten. This chain links TRBV10-1 with TRBJ1-6; no firm D call. CDR3 length: 15 amino acids. Trimming left V 7 bases short and J 8 bases short, with 18 bases between. From germline, CDR1 is WNHNN and CDR2 SYGVQD (reference sequence). CDR3 region: CASTPPALTDSPLHF. Written as DNA, the CDR3 is TGCGCCAGCACCCCTCCTGCCCTTACGGATTCACCCCTCCACTTT.

This clone was seen only a few times. The V call is TRBV29-1, the J call TRBJ1-1; 7 bases align to TRBD1. The V gene's germline CDR1 is SQVTM and CDR2 ANQGSEA. The CDR3 is 16 residues long. V shed 3 bases and J 0 bases; nucleotides not matched to a gene: 10. This chain's CDR3 is CSVDGRNRGLNTEAFF. In nucleotides, the CDR3 is TGCAGCGTTGACGGCCGCAACAGGGGATTGAACACTGAAGCTTTCTTT. Drawing the rest from reference TRBV29-1 and TRBJ1-1, the complete variable domain is SAVISQKPSRDICQRGTSLTIQCQVDSQVTMMFWYRQQPGQSLTLIATANQGSEATYESGFVIDKFPISRPNLTFSTLTVSNMSPEDSSIYLCSVDGRNRGLNTEAFFGQGTRLTVV.

The rearrangement uses TRBV19 and TRBJ1-2, with 7 bases fitting TRBD1. The CDR3 runs to 16 residues. In germline, CDR1 is LNHDA, CDR2 SQIVND (reference sequence). Losses at the gene ends were 5 bases for V and 2 bases for J; bases not matched to a gene: 11. CDR3 protein: CASSYLPGQLNYGYTF. DNA for the CDR3: TGTGCCAGTAGTTACCTGCCGGGACAGTTAAACTATGGCTACACCTTC.

This sequence joins TRBV29-1 and TRBJ1-1; possibly TRBD1 for D (5 bases). Per germline, CDR1 SQVTM and CDR2 ANQGSEA. Trimming shortened V by 7 bases and J by 5 bases, and 20 bases separated the two germline ends. CDR3 length: 14 amino acids. CDR3 sequence (DNA): TGCAGCGCGGCGTCTCAGGGTGGTGTAACTGAAGCTTTCTTT. As protein: CSAASQGGVTEAFF.

The chain links TRBV19 to TRBJ2-7; 8 nucleotides line up with TRBD2. CDR3 length: 16 amino acids. CDR1 is LNHDA, CDR2 SQIVND, per germline (reference sequence). J lost 1 base, V lost 4 bases, and 9 bases had no gene match. The CDR3 loop is CASSKGKAGESYEQYF. For the CDR3, the DNA is TGTGCCAGTAGTAAGGGGAAAGCGGGAGAGTCCTACGAGCAGTACTTC.

The CDR3 protein is CASSYSGGAGNTIYF. CDR3 nucleotide sequence: TGTGCCAGCAGTTACTCGGGGGGAGCTGGAAACACCATATATTTT. The V and J genes are TRBV6-5 and TRBJ1-3; weak D call: TRBD1 (5 bases). V dropped 0 bases and J dropped 2 bases, with 8 bases sitting between them. The germline gives CDR1 MNHEY, CDR2 SVGAGI. The length of the CDR3 is 15 residues.

The gene calls are TRBV3-1 (or the pseudogene TRBV3-2) and TRBJ2-1; the match to TRBD1 covers 11 bases. Germline trimming cut 4 bases from V and 12 bases from J; bases unmatched to any gene: 11. CDR3 length: 15 residues. Germline CDR1 is LGHDT and CDR2 is YNNKEL (reference sequence). The CDR3 region is CASSRGQGAIIGQFF. The DNA for the CDR3 is TGTGCCAGCAGCCGCGGACAGGGGGCCATTATAGGGCAGTTCTTC.

The chain combines TRBV7-9 with TRBJ2-2; 7 bases align to TRBD1. Germline loops: CDR1 SEHNR, CDR2 FQNEAQ (reference sequence). There are 15 residues in the CDR3. V was pared by 5 bases and J by 4 bases, with 7 bases of the junction left unmatched. The CDR3: CASSLTGVFTGELFF. In nucleotides, the CDR3 is TGTGCCAGCAGCCTCACAGGGGTTTTCACCGGGGAGCTGTTTTTT.